This TCR beta chain appears in the sequencing data of a study of CD8 T cells in Susac syndrome. Study-level results: The number of individuals included in the study's TCR sequencing and HLA analysis was acknowledged as relatively small.

It was healthy donors who served as the controls, matched for age and sex. The CDR3 loop spans 15 amino acids. Germline assignment: CDR1 SGHTA and CDR2 FQGNSA. Trimming cost V 5 bases and J 2 bases, with 15 bases left between them. Reverse transcription of about 0.5 to 1 ug RNA used random hexamers. Across 54 Vbeta and 13 Jbeta, TCR beta CDR3 was amplified with immunoSEQ multiplex PCR. Using its own MiXCR run on the immunoSEQ multiplex PCR reads, TCRdb lists one record per CDR3 protein. Here the sample spans about 200,000 distinct CDR3 sequences, 90% to 95% being singletons. For this clonotype: As yet, its antigen is unknown.

The receptor was derived from a human donor in good health. Sequencing was performed on CD4+ T cells from PBMCs. V is TRBV7-2 and J is TRBJ2-5; the D gene is possibly TRBD1 (6 bases). CDR3 in amino acids: CASSRNRDRQETQYF. CDR3 DNA sequence: TGTGCCAGCAGCCGGAACAGGGACCGACAAGAGACCCAGTACTTC.